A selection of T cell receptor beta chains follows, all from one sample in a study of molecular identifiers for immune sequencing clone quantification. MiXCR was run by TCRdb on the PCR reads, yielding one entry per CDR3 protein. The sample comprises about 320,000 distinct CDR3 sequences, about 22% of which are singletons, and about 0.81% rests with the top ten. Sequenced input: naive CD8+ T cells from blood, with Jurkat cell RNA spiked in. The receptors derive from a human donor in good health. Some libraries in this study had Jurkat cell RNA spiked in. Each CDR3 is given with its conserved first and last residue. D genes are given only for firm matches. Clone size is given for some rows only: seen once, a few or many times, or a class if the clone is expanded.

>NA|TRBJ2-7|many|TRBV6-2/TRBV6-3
CASSYSWESSYEQYF
TGTGCCAGCAGTTACTCCTGGGAAAGCTCCTACGAGCAGTACTTC
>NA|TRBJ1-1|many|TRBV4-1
CASSQVAGNTEAFF
TGCGCCAGCAGCCAAGTAGCCGGGAACACTGAAGCTTTCTTT
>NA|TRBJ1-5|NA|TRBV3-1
CASSQDFSSGGDTQHF
TGTGCCAGCAGCCAAGATTTTTCTAGCGGGGGAGATACGCAGCATTTT
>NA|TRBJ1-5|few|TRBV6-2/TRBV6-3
CASSYIGIGNQPQHF
TGTGCCAGCAGTTACATTGGGATCGGTAATCAGCCCCAGCATTTT
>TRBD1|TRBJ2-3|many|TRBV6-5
CASSYFRTGAQYF
TGTGCCAGCAGTTACTTTAGGACAGGGGCCCAGTATTTT
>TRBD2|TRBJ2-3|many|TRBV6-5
CASSYRGGGSTDTQYF
TGTGCCAGCAGTTACCGCGGCGGGGGGAGTACAGATACGCAGTATTTT
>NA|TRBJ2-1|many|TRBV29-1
CSVSTAYNEQFF
TGCAGCGTTTCTACTGCCTACAATGAGCAGTTCTTC
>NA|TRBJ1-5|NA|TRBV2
CASSGVRAENQPQHF
TGTGCCAGCAGTGGAGTACGGGCAGAGAATCAGCCCCAGCATTTT
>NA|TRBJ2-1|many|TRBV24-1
CATSDTYNEQFF
TGTGCCACCAGTGATACATACAATGAGCAGTTCTTC
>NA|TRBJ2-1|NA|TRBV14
CASRGRGVGYNEQFF
TGTGCCAGCAGAGGGCGCGGGGTTGGCTACAATGAGCAGTTCTTC
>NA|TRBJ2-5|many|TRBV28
CASTSHSEETQYF
TGTGCCAGCACCTCACACTCGGAAGAGACCCAGTACTTC
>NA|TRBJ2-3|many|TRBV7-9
CASRGGRRVTQYF
TGTGCCAGCCGGGGCGGCAGACGGGTTACGCAGTATTTT
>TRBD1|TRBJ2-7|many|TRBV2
CASTWDSSYEQYF
TGTGCCAGCACCTGGGACAGCTCCTACGAGCAGTACTTC
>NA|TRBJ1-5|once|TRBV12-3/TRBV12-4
CAGSLPGNQPQHF
TGTGCCGGCAGTTTGCCGGGGAATCAGCCCCAGCATTTT
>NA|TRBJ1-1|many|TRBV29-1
CSAIQSGNTEAFF
TGCAGCGCAATTCAAAGCGGGAACACTGAAGCTTTCTTT
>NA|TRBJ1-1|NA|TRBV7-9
CASSLGVGVYTEAFF
TGTGCCAGCAGCTTAGGGGTAGGCGTGTACACTGAAGCTTTCTTT
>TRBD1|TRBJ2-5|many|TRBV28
CASSTGTGPGSRETQYF
TGTGCCAGCAGCACCGGGACAGGGCCAGGTTCTCGAGAGACCCAGTACTTC
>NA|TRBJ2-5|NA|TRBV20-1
CSARDGGQAGATQYF
TGCAGTGCTAGAGATGGGGGCCAAGCAGGGGCGACCCAGTACTTC
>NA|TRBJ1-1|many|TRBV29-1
CSGKTVNTEAFF
TGCAGCGGGAAGACAGTGAACACTGAAGCTTTCTTT
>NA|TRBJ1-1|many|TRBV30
CAWSVTGLGTEAFF
TGTGCCTGGAGTGTAACAGGCCTGGGGACTGAAGCTTTCTTT
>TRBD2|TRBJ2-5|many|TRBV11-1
CASSPAGVVETQYF
TGTGCCAGCAGTCCAGCGGGAGTCGTTGAGACCCAGTACTTC
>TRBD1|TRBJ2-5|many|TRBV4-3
CASSQDMTGDQETQYF
TGCGCCAGCAGCCAAGATATGACAGGGGACCAAGAGACCCAGTACTTC
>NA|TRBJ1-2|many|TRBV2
CASGDRLEGYTF
TGTGCCAGCGGTGACCGATTGGAAGGCTACACCTTC
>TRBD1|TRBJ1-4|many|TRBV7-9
CASSPRDRGRNEKLFF
TGTGCCAGCAGCCCCCGGGACAGGGGCCGTAATGAAAAACTGTTTTTT
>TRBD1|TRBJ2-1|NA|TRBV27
CASSYDRGAYNEQFF
TGTGCCAGCAGTTATGACAGGGGAGCCTACAATGAGCAGTTCTTC
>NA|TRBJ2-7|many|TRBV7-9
CASSYEGYEQYF
TGTGCCAGCAGCTATGAAGGCTACGAGCAGTACTTC
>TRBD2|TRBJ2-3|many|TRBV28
CASNIQPGTRATDTQYF
TGTGCCAGCAACATACAACCAGGGACTAGGGCCACAGATACGCAGTATTTT
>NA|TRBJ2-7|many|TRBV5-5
CASSFGGATGEQYF
TGTGCCAGCAGCTTTGGAGGGGCCACAGGCGAGCAGTACTTC
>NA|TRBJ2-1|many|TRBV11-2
CASSSGLGEQFF
TGTGCCAGCAGCTCAGGGCTTGGTGAGCAGTTCTTC
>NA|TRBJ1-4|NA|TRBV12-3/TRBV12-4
CASSFGEGRGEKLFF
TGTGCCAGCAGTTTCGGGGAGGGGAGGGGTGAAAAACTGTTTTTT
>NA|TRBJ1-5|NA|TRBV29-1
CSASGEAFNQPQHF
TGCAGCGCCTCCGGAGAGGCCTTTAATCAGCCCCAGCATTTT
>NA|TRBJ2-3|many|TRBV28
CASSLTPPDTQYF
TGTGCCAGCAGCTTAACCCCACCAGATACGCAGTATTTT
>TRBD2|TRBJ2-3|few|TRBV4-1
CASSQDGEGRLGDTQYF
TGCGCCAGCAGCCAAGATGGGGAGGGGCGTTTGGGGGATACGCAGTATTTT
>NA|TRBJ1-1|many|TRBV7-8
CASSFGRTTEAFF
TGTGCCAGCAGCTTCGGCAGGACCACTGAAGCTTTCTTT
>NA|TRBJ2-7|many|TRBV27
CASSGPGNEQYF
TGTGCCAGCAGTGGCCCGGGGAACGAGCAGTACTTC
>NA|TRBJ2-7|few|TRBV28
CASSPPPLKGPFNEQYF
TGTGCCAGCAGTCCACCGCCACTCAAGGGGCCCTTCAATGAGCAGTACTTC
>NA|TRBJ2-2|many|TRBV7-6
CASSLGGLSAGELFF
TGTGCCAGCAGCTTAGGAGGGCTTAGTGCCGGGGAGCTGTTTTTT
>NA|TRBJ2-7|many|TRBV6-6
CASNGYGVEQYF
TGTGCCAGTAATGGTTACGGGGTCGAGCAGTACTTC
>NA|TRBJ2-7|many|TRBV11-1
CASSTDNYEQYF
TGTGCCAGCAGCACGGACAACTACGAGCAGTACTTC
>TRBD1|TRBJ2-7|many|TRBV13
CASSSPGTGNSEQYF
TGTGCCAGCAGCTCACCGGGGACAGGGAACTCCGAGCAGTACTTC
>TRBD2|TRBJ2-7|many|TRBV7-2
CASTLRSSPGLAGLLQYF
TGTGCCAGCACCTTAAGATCCTCGCCGGGACTAGCGGGACTTCTGCAGTACTTC
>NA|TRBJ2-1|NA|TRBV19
CASSIGLGSYNEQFF
TGTGCCAGTAGTATAGGCCTGGGGTCCTACAATGAGCAGTTCTTC